A selection of T cell receptor beta chains follows, all from one sample in a study of T cell repertoires in cytomegalovirus infection. One entry per CDR3 protein, called by TCRdb with MiXCR from the reads. The sample yields hundreds of thousands of distinct CDR3 sequences, around 9.6% seen once. Sequenced sample: PBMCs. Source of these receptors: a human donor in good health (CMV status not recorded). Some clones in this sample may be carry-over from other donors' samples. CDR3s include the opening cysteine and the closing phenylalanine or tryptophan. The D gene is left open where the match is weak. Clone size appears in some rows only: once, few, many, or a class for an expanded clone.

cdr3_nt: TGTGCCAGCAGCATCGGGATCGACATAAATGAAAAACTGTTTTTT
cdr3_aa: CASSIGIDINEKLFF
j_call: TRBJ1-4
d_call: -
v_call: TRBV7-9
clone_size: many

cdr3_nt: TGTGCCACCAGCGGACCCAGGGGGTTCTGGACTGAAGCTTTCTTT
cdr3_aa: CATSGPRGFWTEAFF
j_call: TRBJ1-1
d_call: TRBD1
v_call: TRBV15
clone_size: few

cdr3_nt: TGTGCCAGCAGTTACCTCCAGGGTGCGACAGATACGCAGTATTTT
cdr3_aa: CASSYLQGATDTQYF
j_call: TRBJ2-3
d_call: -
v_call: TRBV6-2/TRBV6-3
clone_size: many

cdr3_nt: TGCGCCAGCAGCCTGAGGGACTCCCTTAACGGGGAGCTGTTTTTT
cdr3_aa: CASSLRDSLNGELFF
j_call: TRBJ2-2
d_call: -
v_call: TRBV5-1
clone_size: -

cdr3_nt: TGCAGTGCTAGTTCGGGGGGGGACACAGATACGCAGTATTTT
cdr3_aa: CSASSGGDTDTQYF
j_call: TRBJ2-3
d_call: TRBD2
v_call: TRBV20-1
clone_size: many

cdr3_nt: TGTGCCAGCAGTCTCCTCCCTCAGGCGGGCACTGAAGCTTTCTTT
cdr3_aa: CASSLLPQAGTEAFF
j_call: TRBJ1-1
d_call: -
v_call: TRBV27
clone_size: few

cdr3_nt: TGTGCCAGTGGGGGGGCCCGGACAGATACGCAGTATTTT
cdr3_aa: CASGGARTDTQYF
j_call: TRBJ2-3
d_call: -
v_call: TRBV7-2
clone_size: many

cdr3_nt: TGTGCCAGCAGTCTGACAGATGGGAACTATGGCTACACCTTC
cdr3_aa: CASSLTDGNYGYTF
j_call: TRBJ1-2
d_call: -
v_call: TRBV2
clone_size: -

cdr3_nt: TGTGCCAGCAGGAGAGGGGACAATGAGCAGTTCTTC
cdr3_aa: CASRRGDNEQFF
j_call: TRBJ2-1
d_call: -
v_call: TRBV6-6
clone_size: many

cdr3_nt: TGTGCCAGCAGCTTATGGGAATCCACAGATACGCAGTATTTT
cdr3_aa: CASSLWESTDTQYF
j_call: TRBJ2-3
d_call: -
v_call: TRBV7-3
clone_size: few

cdr3_nt: TGCAGCGTTGTGCGGCAGGGGAATACCGAGCAGTACTTC
cdr3_aa: CSVVRQGNTEQYF
j_call: TRBJ2-7
d_call: -
v_call: TRBV29-1
clone_size: -

cdr3_nt: TGTGCCAGCAGCCCGCGAGGGGTCGAGACCCAGTACTTC
cdr3_aa: CASSPRGVETQYF
j_call: TRBJ2-5
d_call: -
v_call: TRBV7-8
clone_size: many

cdr3_nt: TGTGCCAGCAGCTTAGGAAGGGCGAACACCGGGGAGCTGTTTTTT
cdr3_aa: CASSLGRANTGELFF
j_call: TRBJ2-2
d_call: -
v_call: TRBV7-2
clone_size: many

cdr3_nt: TGTGCCAGCCGAATGGAGGAATTTGGCTACACCTTC
cdr3_aa: CASRMEEFGYTF
j_call: TRBJ1-2
d_call: -
v_call: TRBV19
clone_size: -

cdr3_nt: TGTGCCAGCAGTTTTGTGTCGTGGGACAATGCCCTCAGTGAGCAGTTCTTC
cdr3_aa: CASSFVSWDNALSEQFF
j_call: TRBJ2-1
d_call: -
v_call: TRBV28
clone_size: -

cdr3_nt: TGTGCCAGCAGCCCGCGGGTGACCGAGCAGTTCTTC
cdr3_aa: CASSPRVTEQFF
j_call: TRBJ2-1
d_call: -
v_call: TRBV14
clone_size: few

cdr3_nt: TGTGCCAGCAGCTTAGTCACTGGAGCGAAGATGGCCCAGTACTTC
cdr3_aa: CASSLVTGAKMAQYF
j_call: TRBJ2-5
d_call: -
v_call: TRBV7-6
clone_size: many

cdr3_nt: TGTGCCAGCAGCTTGCCTTGGGGACCCACAGATACGCAGTATTTT
cdr3_aa: CASSLPWGPTDTQYF
j_call: TRBJ2-3
d_call: -
v_call: TRBV7-6
clone_size: many

cdr3_nt: TGTGCCACCAGTGAGGACCAGAGGCCCTACAATGAGCAGTTCTTC
cdr3_aa: CATSEDQRPYNEQFF
j_call: TRBJ2-1
d_call: -
v_call: TRBV24-1
clone_size: -

cdr3_nt: TGTGCCAGCAGCTTAGAAGGGGCCTATAATTCACCCCTCCACTTT
cdr3_aa: CASSLEGAYNSPLHF
j_call: TRBJ1-6
d_call: -
v_call: TRBV7-6
clone_size: many

cdr3_nt: TGCAGTGCTAGGTCGTCAGCCGCCTACGAGCAGTACTTC
cdr3_aa: CSARSSAAYEQYF
j_call: TRBJ2-7
d_call: -
v_call: TRBV20-1
clone_size: -

cdr3_nt: TGCAGTGCTAAGCGGGGGGACATCCATGAGCAGTTCTTC
cdr3_aa: CSAKRGDIHEQFF
j_call: TRBJ2-1
d_call: TRBD2
v_call: TRBV20-1
clone_size: many